The present TCR beta chain was sequenced within a study of blood T cells in healthy people across ages. Each sample yielded at least 6 million isolated PBMCs. Germline V gene sequence: CDR1 MNHEY, CDR2 SVGEGT. V was pared by 5 bases and J by 2 bases, with 7 bases of the junction left unmatched. The CDR3 runs to 16 residues. Together with a sample-barcoded 5' primer, a J-beta primer mix was included in a second PCR lasting about 7 to 11 cycles. A 12-random-nucleotide template-switch adaptor tagged each cDNA molecule. Each CDR3 protein is one row after TCRdb ran MiXCR on the 5' RACE reads. The top ten hold 15% to 20% of the sample, which has just under 900,000 distinct CDR3 sequences, roughly 26% seen once.

The origin of this receptor is a woman of 80 years or more in good health. The sample taken for sequencing was blood. This chain uses TRBV6-2 or TRBV6-3 with TRBJ2-2, with 8 bases identical to TRBD2. The CDR3 DNA reads as TGTGCCAGCAGTAACGGGGGGGGCCACAACACCGGGGAGCTGTTTTTT. It encodes CASSNGGGHNTGELFF.